The next 25 T cell receptor beta chains were all read from a single sample in a study of T cells in Graves' hyperthyroidism and ophthalmopathy. Amplified regions were TCR beta CDR3 sequences from RNA transcripts. First-round RT-PCR with HTBI primers amplified the TCR CDR3 region. Each CDR3 protein is one row after TCRdb ran MiXCR on the multiplex PCR reads. This sample carries around 610,000 distinct CDR3 sequences, around 15% of them seen once, and the ten largest clones take about 3.9%. Sequences were obtained from blood. All receptors derive from a woman aged 35 to 49 with Graves' ophthalmopathy.

This clonotype has ten or more counts. The chain uses TRBV6-1 and TRBJ2-7; 8 bases align to TRBD2. CDR3 length equals 13 residues. J gave up 7 bases and V 6 bases, and 8 bases lay outside the gene matches. The germline gives CDR1 MNHNS, CDR2 SASEGT. CDR3 sequence (DNA): TGTGCCAGCAGGTCGGGAGGGCATTTAGAGCAGTACTTC. Protein product: CASRSGGHLEQYF.

The rearrangement uses TRBV18 and TRBJ2-6, with no clear D. The germline V and J ends were trimmed by 3 bases and 2 bases, with 11 bases remaining between them. There are 16 residues in the CDR3. Per germline, CDR1 KGHSH and CDR2 LQKENI. The CDR3 loop is CASSPIPVAGANVLTF. CDR3 nucleotide sequence: TGTGCCAGCTCACCTATTCCGGTGGCTGGGGCCAACGTCCTGACTTTC. The full variable domain, with the rest looked up from reference TRBV18 and TRBJ2-6, is NAGVMQNPRHLVRRRGQEARLRCSPMKGHSHVYWYRQLPEEGLKFMVYLQKENIIDESGMPKERFSAEFPKEGPSILRIQQVVRGDSAAYFCASSPIPVAGANVLTFGAGSRLTVL.

This clonotype was seen ten or more times. The genes are TRBV2 and TRBJ1-5; D is unresolved. Germline-derived CDR1 and CDR2 are SNHLY and FYNNEI. The CDR3 has 14 amino acids. Trimming took off 7 bases at V and 0 bases at J, with 10 bases between the two ends. The CDR3 nucleotides read TGTGCCAGCACTGACGGTTATAGCAATCAGCCCCAGCATTTT. The encoded protein is CASTDGYSNQPQHF.

This clonotype occurred many times. V gene TRBV15 combines with J gene TRBJ1-5; D not resolved. Trimming left V 0 bases short and J 9 bases short, with 6 bases between. The CDR3 loop spans 12 amino acids. Germline assignment: CDR1 LNHNV and CDR2 YYDKDF (reference sequence). The CDR3 DNA follows: TGTGCCACCAGCAGAGACGGTCGGCCCCAGCATTTT. Translating it yields CATSRDGRPQHF. The entire variable domain, with the rest obtained from reference TRBV15 and TRBJ1-5, is as follows: DAMVIQNPRYQVTQFGKPVTLSCSQTLNHNVMYWYQQKSSQAPKLLFHYYDKDFNNEADTPDNFQSRRPNTSFCFLDIRSPGLGDTAMYLCATSRDGRPQHFGDGTRLSIL.

In this sample, this clonotype turned up many times. The chain couples TRBV24-1 to TRBJ2-5; D perhaps matches TRBD1 (6 bases). Germline V gives CDR1 KGHDR, CDR2 SFDVKD. The V end lost 1 base, the J end lost 5 bases, and 10 bases lay between the germline ends. The CDR3 length is 14 residues. The CDR3 here is CATSDLSGAETQYF. Written as DNA, the CDR3 is TGTGCCACCAGTGATTTATCAGGGGCCGAGACCCAGTACTTC.

The table lists this clonotype with a count of one. This chain connects TRBV29-1 to TRBJ1-3; D possibly corresponds to TRBD1 (6 bases). The V end lost 6 bases, the J end lost 0 bases, and 15 bases lay between the germline ends. Germline CDR1 is SQVTM and CDR2 is ANQGSEA. There are 15 residues in the CDR3. The CDR3 nucleotides are TGCAGCGTCCGTTTGGGGGCCCTCTCTGGAAACACCATATATTTT. It translates to CSVRLGALSGNTIYF.

The J gene is TRBJ1-1, the V gene TRBV19; the D gene is possibly TRBD1 (5 bases). The CDR3 has 15 amino acids. CDR1 LNHDA and CDR2 SQIVND come from the germline V gene (reference sequence). Trimming took 4 bases from V and 6 from J, leaving 18 bases between them. The CDR3 loop reads CASSKTAGRRAEAFF. In nucleotides, the CDR3 is TGTGCCAGTAGTAAGACAGCTGGGCGGAGGGCTGAAGCTTTCTTT.

At least ten counts were recorded for this clonotype. The J gene is TRBJ2-2, the V gene TRBV15; 7 nucleotides align to TRBD2. The CDR3 length is 15 residues. Unmatched junction bases numbered 8, after V lost 5 bases and J lost 5 bases. CDR1 LNHNV and CDR2 YYDKDF come from the germline V gene (reference sequence). DNA for the CDR3: TGTGCCACCAGCGAGGGGCTAGCGGTAACCGGGGAGCTGTTTTTT. It codes for CATSEGLAVTGELFF.

This clonotype came up many times. This chain uses TRBV12-5 with TRBJ2-3; D may match TRBD1 or TRBD2 (6 bases each). V shed 2 bases and J shed 2 bases, with 11 bases lying between them. The CDR3 has 15 amino acids. CDR1 and CDR2 (germline): LGHNT, FRNRAP. CDR3 nucleotide sequence: TGTGCTAGTGGTTTGACGGGGGCCACCACAGATACGCAGTATTTT. Amino acids: CASGLTGATTDTQYF.

The V call is TRBV28, the J call TRBJ2-5; D is unresolved. The CDR3 runs 16 residues. The V and J ends lost 6 bases and 5 bases respectively, with 22 bases between them. CDR1 and CDR2 from the germline V gene are MDHEN and SYDVKM. CDR3 DNA: TGTGCCAGCAGCCAAGATTGGTCCACAGTGATTGAGACCCAGTACTTC. Protein: CASSQDWSTVIETQYF. The variable domain in full, completed from reference TRBV28 and TRBJ2-5, reads DVKVTQSSRYLVKRTGEKVFLECVQDMDHENMFWYRQDPGLGLRLIYFSYDVKMKEKGDIPEGYSVSREKKERFSLILESASTNQTSMYLCASSQDWSTVIETQYFGPGTRLLVL.

This clonotype was detected ten times or more. The rearrangement links TRBV10-2 to TRBJ2-7, with D uncertain. The germline V and J ends were trimmed by 4 bases and 3 bases, with 10 bases remaining between them. Germline V gene sequence: CDR1 WSHSY, CDR2 SAAADI. The CDR3 is 13 amino acids. The CDR3 here is CASSGGLNYEQYF. CDR3 coding DNA: TGCGCCAGCAGTGGAGGCCTAAACTACGAGCAGTACTTC.

Many counts were recorded for this clonotype. The gene calls are TRBV12-3 or TRBV12-4 and TRBJ1-3; D not certain. V was clipped by 4 bases and J by 0 bases, with 7 bases between them. The CDR3 sequence is 14 residues long. The CDR3 region has the DNA TGTGCCAGCAGTTACAGTTTCTCTGGAAACACCATATATTTT. Encoded protein: CASSYSFSGNTIYF.

In this sample, this clonotype turned up many times. The CDR3 sequence is CASSDRDRDLHF. The CDR3 region has the DNA TGTGCCAGCAGTGACCGGGACAGGGATTTGCATTTT. The chain carries TRBV25-1 and TRBJ1-5; the match to TRBD1 covers 9 bases. CDR1 is MGHDK and CDR2 is SYGVNS in the germline V gene. CDR3 length: 12 amino acids. V trimming: 3 bases; J trimming: 15 bases; junction bases outside the gene matches: 6.

This clonotype was counted ten times or more. This rearrangement joins TRBV24-1 to TRBJ2-2; TRBD1 might be the D (5 bases). This CDR3 comprises 17 residues. The germline V gene has CDR1 KGHDR and CDR2 SFDVKD. Trimming pared 3 bases from V and 2 bases from J, leaving 15 bases between. The CDR3 coding sequence is TGTGCCACCAGTGATATACCCCCAGGGCAAAACACCGGGGAGCTGTTTTTT. It translates to CATSDIPPGQNTGELFF.

The V call is TRBV7-6, the J call TRBJ2-5; maybe TRBD2 (5 bases). The CDR3 consists of 13 residues. The V gene lost 1 base and the J gene lost 5 bases, with 8 bases spanning the gap. Per the germline V gene, CDR1 is SGHVS and CDR2 is FNYEAQ. CDR3 amino acids: CASSLGELETQYF. CDR3 DNA sequence: TGTGCCAGCAGCTTAGGGGAGTTGGAGACCCAGTACTTC.

This clonotype came up many times. V usage is TRBV6-1 and J usage is TRBJ2-7; 7 bases agree with TRBD2. The CDR3 has 14 amino acids. Losses at the gene ends were 6 bases for V and 6 bases for J; bases not matched to a gene: 11. From germline, CDR1 is MNHNS and CDR2 SASEGT. The CDR3 here is CASRMGDYTLEQYF. CDR3 in DNA: TGTGCCAGCAGAATGGGGGACTACACCCTCGAGCAGTACTTC.

This clonotype has at least ten counts. V gene TRBV6-2 or TRBV6-3 combines with J gene TRBJ2-7, with D possibly matching TRBD1 (5 bases). Trimming removed 6 bases at V and 3 bases at J, with 12 bases between. The CDR3 loop spans 13 amino acids. Germline V gives CDR1 MNHEY, CDR2 SVGEGT. CDR3 bases: TGTGCCAGCAGACTCACAGGAAACTACGAGCAGTACTTC. Its translation is CASRLTGNYEQYF.

The table lists this clonotype with a few counts. J is TRBJ2-1 and V is TRBV28; 12 positions match TRBD2. The CDR3 extends over 16 amino acids. The V gene end was trimmed by 4 bases and the J gene end by 7 bases; junction bases not matched to a gene: 8. Germline V gene lookup returns CDR1 MDHEN and CDR2 SYDVKM. The CDR3 here is CASSSPGLAGVNEQFF. The CDR3 coding sequence is TGTGCCAGCAGTTCGCCGGGACTAGCGGGCGTGAATGAGCAGTTCTTC.

The chain uses TRBV11-2 and TRBJ1-3, with a tentative D call TRBD1 (5 bases). Trimming cost V 7 bases and J 3 bases, with 10 bases left between them. The CDR3 has 13 residues. Germline values: CDR1 SGHAT, CDR2 FQNNGV. CDR3 amino acids: CASTRENGNTIYF. CDR3 sequence (DNA): TGTGCCAGCACCAGGGAGAATGGAAACACCATATATTTT.

This clonotype has a count of ten or more. The J gene is TRBJ2-2, the V gene TRBV11-3, with 8 nucleotides matching TRBD2. V was clipped by 4 bases and J by 5 bases; unmatched bases: 18. The CDR3 sequence is 19 residues long. Germline V gives CDR1 SGHNT, CDR2 YENEEA. The CDR3 bases are TGTGCCAGCAGCTCCCAACCTACTAGCGGAAGAAGGTGGACCGGGGAGCTGTTTTTT. Encoded protein: CASSSQPTSGRRWTGELFF.

This clonotype was seen at least ten times. This sequence joins TRBV7-9 and TRBJ2-7, with D unclear. CDR1 and CDR2 (germline): SEHNR, FQNEAQ (reference sequence). The V end was cut by 7 bases, the J end by 1 base, with 8 bases between. The CDR3 runs 12 residues. CDR3 sequence reads: CASTKGSYEQYF. The CDR3 nucleotides are TGTGCCAGCACAAAAGGGTCCTACGAGCAGTACTTC.

Of note for this clonotype: A much more abundant neighbour one base away suggests this may be a read error. The V gene is TRBV28, the J gene TRBJ2-7; possibly TRBD1 for D (6 bases). Germline CDR1 MDHEN, CDR2 SYDVKM. The CDR3 totals 15 residues. The CDR3 here is CAISLFRDTRREQYF. CDR3 in DNA: TGTGCCATCAGTTTATTTAGGGACACACGACGGGAGCAGTACTTC.

This clonotype showed up many times. CDR3 in amino acids: CASSLGLAHQETQYF. DNA of the CDR3: TGTGCCAGCAGCTTAGGACTAGCGCATCAAGAGACCCAGTACTTC. This chain uses TRBV5-6 with TRBJ2-5; TRBD2 agrees at 9 bases. CDR3 length: 15 residues. Germline CDR1 SGHDT, CDR2 YYEEEE. J lost 2 bases, V lost 2 bases, and 4 bases had no gene match.

This clonotype has at least ten counts. This chain uses TRBV28 with TRBJ2-7; 10 nucleotides align to TRBD2. The CDR3 sequence is 15 residues long. In germline, CDR1 is MDHEN, CDR2 SYDVKM. With 6 bases clipped from V and 2 bases from J, the junction kept 7 bases outside the gene matches. CDR3 protein: CASRPSGRAPYEQYF. The CDR3 DNA reads as TGTGCCAGCAGGCCCAGCGGGAGGGCTCCCTACGAGCAGTACTTC.

This clonotype was detected a few times. The gene calls are TRBV2 and TRBJ2-4; D might be TRBD1 (6 bases). Germline CDR1 is SNHLY and CDR2 is FYNNEI. The CDR3 covers 15 residues. V lost 5 bases, J lost 4 bases, and 15 bases lay in between. CDR3 sequence (DNA): TGTGCCAGCAGTCCTGACCCTCAGGGGAAAAACATTCAGTACTTC. Its protein is CASSPDPQGKNIQYF.